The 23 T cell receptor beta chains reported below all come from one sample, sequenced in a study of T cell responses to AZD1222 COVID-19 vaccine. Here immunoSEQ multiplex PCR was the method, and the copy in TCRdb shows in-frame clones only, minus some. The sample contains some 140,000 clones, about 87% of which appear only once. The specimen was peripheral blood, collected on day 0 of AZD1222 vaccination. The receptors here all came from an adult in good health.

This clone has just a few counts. CDR3 sequence reads: CASSQDRRGQPQHF. The CDR3 region has the DNA TGTGCCAGCAGTCAAGACAGGCGGGGTCAGCCCCAGCATTTT. The chain has TRBV27 and TRBJ1-5; weak D call: TRBD1 (6 bases). The V end was cut by 5 bases, the J end by 6 bases, with 14 bases between. Germline-derived CDR1 and CDR2 are MNHEY and SMNVEV (reference sequence). This CDR3 has 14 amino acids.

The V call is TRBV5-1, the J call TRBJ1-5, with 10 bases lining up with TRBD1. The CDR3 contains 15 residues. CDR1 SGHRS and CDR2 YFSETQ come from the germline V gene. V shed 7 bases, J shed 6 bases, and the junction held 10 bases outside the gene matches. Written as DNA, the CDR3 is TGCGCCAGCTCCCCTGGACAGGGGGAAGTTCAGCCCCAGCATTTT. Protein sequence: CASSPGQGEVQPQHF.

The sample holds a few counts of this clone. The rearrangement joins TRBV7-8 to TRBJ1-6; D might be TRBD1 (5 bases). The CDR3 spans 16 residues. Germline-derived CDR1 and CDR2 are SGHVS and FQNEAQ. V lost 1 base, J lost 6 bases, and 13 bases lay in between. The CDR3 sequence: CASSLVTAQGNSPLHF. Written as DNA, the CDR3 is TGTGCCAGCAGCTTAGTAACGGCTCAGGGTAATTCACCCCTCCACTTT.

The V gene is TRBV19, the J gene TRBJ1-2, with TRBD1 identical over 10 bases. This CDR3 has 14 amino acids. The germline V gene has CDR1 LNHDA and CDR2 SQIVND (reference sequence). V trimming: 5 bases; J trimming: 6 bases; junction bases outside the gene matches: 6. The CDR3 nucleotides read TGTGCCAGTAGTGGGACAGGGGAGGTCGATGGCTACACCTTC. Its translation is CASSGTGEVDGYTF.

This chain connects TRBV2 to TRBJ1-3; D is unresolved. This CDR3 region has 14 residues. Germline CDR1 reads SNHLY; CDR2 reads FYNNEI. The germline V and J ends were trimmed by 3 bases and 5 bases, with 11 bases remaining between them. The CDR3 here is CASSDGLQRNTIYF. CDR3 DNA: TGTGCCAGCAGTGACGGGTTGCAGCGAAACACCATATATTTT.

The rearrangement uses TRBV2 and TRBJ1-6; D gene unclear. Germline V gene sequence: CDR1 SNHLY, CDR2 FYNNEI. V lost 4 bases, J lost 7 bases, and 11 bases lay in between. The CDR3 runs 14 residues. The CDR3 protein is CASSGITENSPLHF. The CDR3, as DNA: TGTGCCAGCAGTGGTATTACAGAAAATTCACCCCTCCACTTT. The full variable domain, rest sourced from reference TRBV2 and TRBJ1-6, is EPEVTQTPSHQVTQMGQEVILRCVPISNHLYFYWYRQILGQKVEFLVSFYNNEISEKSEIFDDQFSVERPDGSNFTLKIRSTKLEDSAMYFCASSGITENSPLHFGNGTRLTVT.

The CDR3 coding sequence is TGCGCCAGCAGTCAACCTTGGACGGGGTATAGCAATCAGCCCCAGCATTTT. It codes for CASSQPWTGYSNQPQHF. The J gene is TRBJ1-5, the V gene TRBV23-1, with D uncertain. TRBV23-1 is treated as an ORF (open reading frame) with a function not yet certain. V was cut by 2 bases and J by 0 bases, with 14 bases left in between. This CDR3 has 17 residues.

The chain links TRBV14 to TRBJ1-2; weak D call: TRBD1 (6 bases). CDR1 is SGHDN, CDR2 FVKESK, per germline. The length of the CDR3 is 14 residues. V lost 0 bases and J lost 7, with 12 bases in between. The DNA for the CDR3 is TGTGCCAGCAGCCAAGAATATCGGGGGCTTGGCTACACCTTC. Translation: CASSQEYRGLGYTF.

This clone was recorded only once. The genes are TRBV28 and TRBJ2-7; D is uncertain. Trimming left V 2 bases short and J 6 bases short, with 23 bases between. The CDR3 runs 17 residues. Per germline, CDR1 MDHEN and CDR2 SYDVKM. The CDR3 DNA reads TGTGCCAGCAGTTTAGGGTTGGGTGGCCATGGTGTGAGCGAGCAGTACTTC. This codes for CASSLGLGGHGVSEQYF.

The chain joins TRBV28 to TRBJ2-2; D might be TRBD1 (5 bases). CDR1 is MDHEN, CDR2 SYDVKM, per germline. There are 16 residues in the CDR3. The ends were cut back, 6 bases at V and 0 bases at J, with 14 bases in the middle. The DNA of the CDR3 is TGTGCCAGCAGCATCCTCAGGACAACGAACACCGGGGAGCTGTTTTTT. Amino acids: CASSILRTTNTGELFF.

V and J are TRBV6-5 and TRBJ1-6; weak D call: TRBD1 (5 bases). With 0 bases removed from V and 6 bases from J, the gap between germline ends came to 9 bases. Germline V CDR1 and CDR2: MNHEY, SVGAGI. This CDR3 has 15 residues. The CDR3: CASSYSNQGNSPLHF. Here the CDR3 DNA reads TGTGCCAGCAGTTACTCGAATCAGGGTAATTCACCCCTCCACTTT.

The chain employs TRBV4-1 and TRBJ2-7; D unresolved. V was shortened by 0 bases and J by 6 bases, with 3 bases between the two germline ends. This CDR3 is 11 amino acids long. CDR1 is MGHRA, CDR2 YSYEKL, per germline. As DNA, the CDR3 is TGCGCCAGCAGCCAAGATACCGAGCAGTACTTC. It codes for CASSQDTEQYF.

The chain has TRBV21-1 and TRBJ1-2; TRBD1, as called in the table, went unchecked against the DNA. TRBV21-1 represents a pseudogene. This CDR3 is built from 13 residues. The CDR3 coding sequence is TGTGCCAGCACTAGGGGGCAAATCTATGGCTACACCTTC. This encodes CASTRGQIYGYTF.

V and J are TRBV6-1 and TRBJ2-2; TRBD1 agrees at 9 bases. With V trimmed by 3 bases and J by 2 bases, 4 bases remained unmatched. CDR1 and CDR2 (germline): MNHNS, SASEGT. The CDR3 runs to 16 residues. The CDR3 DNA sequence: TGTGCCAGCAGTGAGCCGGGACAGGGTAACACCGGGGAGCTGTTTTTT. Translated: CASSEPGQGNTGELFF.

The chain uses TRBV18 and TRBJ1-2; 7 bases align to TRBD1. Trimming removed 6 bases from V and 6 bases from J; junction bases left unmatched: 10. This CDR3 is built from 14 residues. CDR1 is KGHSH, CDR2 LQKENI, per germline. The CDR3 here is CASSLVGGADGYTF. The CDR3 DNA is TGTGCCAGCTCGCTTGTAGGGGGCGCTGATGGCTACACCTTC.

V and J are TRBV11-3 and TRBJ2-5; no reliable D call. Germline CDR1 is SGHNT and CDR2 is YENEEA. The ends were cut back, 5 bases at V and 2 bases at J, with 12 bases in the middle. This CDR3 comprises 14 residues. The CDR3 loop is CASSPKASQETQYF. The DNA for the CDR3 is TGTGCCAGCAGCCCAAAGGCCAGTCAAGAGACCCAGTACTTC.

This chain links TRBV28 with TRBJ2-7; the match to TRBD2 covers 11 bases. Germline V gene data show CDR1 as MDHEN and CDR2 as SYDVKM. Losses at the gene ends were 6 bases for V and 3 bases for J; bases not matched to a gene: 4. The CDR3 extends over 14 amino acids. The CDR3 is CASRTLAGGYEQYF. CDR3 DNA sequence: TGTGCCAGCAGAACCCTAGCGGGGGGCTACGAGCAGTACTTC.

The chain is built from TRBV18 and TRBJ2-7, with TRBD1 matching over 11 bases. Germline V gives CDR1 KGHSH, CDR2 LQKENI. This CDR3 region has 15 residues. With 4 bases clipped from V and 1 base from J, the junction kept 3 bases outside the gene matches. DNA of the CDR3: TGTGCCAGCTCACTAGGGACAGGGGGTTCCTACGAGCAGTACTTC. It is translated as CASSLGTGGSYEQYF.

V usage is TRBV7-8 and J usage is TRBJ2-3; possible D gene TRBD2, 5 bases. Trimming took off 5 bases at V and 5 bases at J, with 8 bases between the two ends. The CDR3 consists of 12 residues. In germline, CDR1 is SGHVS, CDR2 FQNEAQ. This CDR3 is CASSRGGDTQYF. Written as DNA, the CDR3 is TGTGCCAGCAGCCGGGGTGGAGATACGCAGTATTTT.

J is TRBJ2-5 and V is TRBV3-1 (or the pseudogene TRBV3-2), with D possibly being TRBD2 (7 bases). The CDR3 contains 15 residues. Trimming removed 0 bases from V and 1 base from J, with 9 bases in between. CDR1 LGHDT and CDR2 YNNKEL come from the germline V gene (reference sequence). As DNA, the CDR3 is TGTGCCAGCAGCCAAGAGCGGGGGCCCCAAGAGACCCAGTACTTC. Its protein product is CASSQERGPQETQYF.

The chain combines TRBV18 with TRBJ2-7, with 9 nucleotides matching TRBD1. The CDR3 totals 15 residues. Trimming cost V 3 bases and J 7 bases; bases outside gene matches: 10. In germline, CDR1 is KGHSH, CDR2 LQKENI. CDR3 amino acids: CASSPTGQGSGEQYF. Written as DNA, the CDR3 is TGTGCCAGCTCACCTACCGGACAGGGGTCGGGTGAGCAGTACTTC.

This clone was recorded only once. The CDR3 region has the DNA TGTGCCAGCAGCTACCCCCGAGGGCAGGGCTACTACGAGCAGTACTTC. Its translation is CASSYPRGQGYYEQYF. The V call is TRBV11-2, the J call TRBJ2-7, with D perhaps TRBD1 or TRBD2 (5 bases each). Per the germline V gene, CDR1 is SGHAT and CDR2 is FQNNGV. The CDR3 consists of 16 residues. The V end lost 4 bases, the J end lost 3 bases, and 19 bases lay between the germline ends.

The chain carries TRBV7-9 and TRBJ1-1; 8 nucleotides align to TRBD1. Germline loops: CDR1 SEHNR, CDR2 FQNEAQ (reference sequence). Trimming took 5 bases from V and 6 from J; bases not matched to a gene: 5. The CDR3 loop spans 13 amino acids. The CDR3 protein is CASSPTGGSEAFF. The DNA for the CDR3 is TGTGCCAGCAGCCCAACAGGGGGATCTGAAGCTTTCTTT. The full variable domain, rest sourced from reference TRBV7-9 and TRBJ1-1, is DTGVSQNPRHKITKRGQNVTFRCDPISEHNRLYWYRQTLGQGPEFLTYFQNEAQLEKSRLLSDRFSAERPKGSFSTLEIQRTEQGDSAMYLCASSPTGGSEAFFGQGTRLTVV.